This paragraph reports one T cell receptor (beta chain). This sample was taken from a study of T cell responses to AZD1222 COVID-19 vaccine. Some clones are missing from TCRdb's copy, which holds only in-frame ones; the method was immunoSEQ multiplex PCR. The profile shows under 150,000 clones, almost 95% of them singletons. Trimming cost V 5 bases and J 4 bases; bases outside gene matches: 3. The CDR3 covers 14 residues. Germline V gene lookup returns CDR1 MNHEY and CDR2 SVGAGI. The input for sequencing was peripheral blood, taken 28 days after the second AZD1222 dose. This TCR was recovered from an adult who received the AZD1222 COVID-19 vaccine. This rearrangement joins TRBV6-5 to TRBJ1-2; 11 bases agree with TRBD1. DNA of the CDR3: TGTGCCAGCAGTCCGGGACAGGGGGGCTATGGCTACACCTTC. As protein: CASSPGQGGYGYTF.